The 5 T cell receptor beta chains in this list originate from one sample, sequenced in a study of T cells in Graves' hyperthyroidism and ophthalmopathy (dated by TCRdb to between 2018 and 2021). Receptor amplification or capture employed multiplex PCR. TCRdb shows the sequencer as Illumina HiSeq 2000. The TCR beta CDR3 regions were amplified from RNA transcripts. A first-round RT-PCR of the TCR CDR3 used the HTBI primer set with the Qiagen OneStep RT-PCR kit. Clones were called with MiXCR by TCRdb after fastp trimmed the public reads at Q25, and only in-frame beta chains were retained. Merged by CDR3 protein, the rows form single entries marked with the most common genes and DNA. The sample data list more than 600,000 distinct CDR3 sequences, and approximately 16% of these were observed just once. The ten largest account for under 8.5% of the sample. Source material: blood. The receptors were sampled from a man between 18 and 35 years old with Graves' hyperthyroidism.

This clonotype showed up many times. The chain combines TRBV5-1 with TRBJ2-1; 10 positions match TRBD2. Germline V gene lookup returns CDR1 SGHRS and CDR2 YFSETQ. The CDR3 extends over 17 amino acids. J gave up 9 bases and V 3 bases, and 15 bases lay outside the gene matches. The CDR3 is CASSSRGSAGGPREQFF. CDR3 bases: TGCGCCAGCAGCTCCAGAGGCTCAGCGGGAGGGCCCCGTGAGCAGTTCTTC.

This clonotype has a handful of counts. Possible read error: a much larger clone is one base away. V usage is TRBV28 and J usage is TRBJ1-1; the D is unclear. Germline CDR1 is MDHEN and CDR2 is SYDVKM. This CDR3 region has 13 residues. The V and J ends lost 2 bases and 3 bases respectively, with 7 bases between them. The CDR3 loop reads CASSLRWDTEAFF. Here the CDR3 DNA reads TGTGCCAGCAGTTTAAGATGGGACACTGAAGCTTTCTTT.

The rearrangement uses TRBV28 and TRBJ2-7; D is possibly TRBD2 (5 bases). CDR3 length: 14 residues. Germline loops: CDR1 MDHEN, CDR2 SYDVKM. The V and J ends lost 5 bases and 4 bases respectively, with 15 bases between them. CDR3 residues: CASSDSGNTYEQYF. CDR3 sequence (DNA): TGTGCCAGCAGTGACTCCGGGAACACTTACGAGCAGTACTTC. The variable domain in full, with the rest retrieved from reference TRBV28 and TRBJ2-7, is DVKVTQSSRYLVKRTGEKVFLECVQDMDHENMFWYRQDPGLGLRLIYFSYDVKMKEKGDIPEGYSVSREKKERFSLILESASTNQTSMYLCASSDSGNTYEQYFGPGTRLTVT.

This clonotype showed up many times. The chain is built from TRBV5-1 and TRBJ2-7; D is perhaps TRBD2 (5 bases). CDR1 SGHRS and CDR2 YFSETQ come from the germline V gene. The germline V and J ends were trimmed by 0 bases and 2 bases, with 9 bases remaining between them. CDR3 length: 14 amino acids. CDR3 protein: CASSLVEGAYEQYF. CDR3 nucleotides: TGCGCCAGCAGCTTGGTAGAGGGAGCCTACGAGCAGTACTTC.

This clonotype was picked up a small number of times. J is TRBJ2-2 and V is TRBV18; D is possibly TRBD1 (5 bases). The CDR3 is made up of 15 amino acids. Trimming took off 4 bases at V and 1 base at J, with 10 bases between the two ends. The V gene's germline CDR1 is KGHSH and CDR2 LQKENI. The CDR3 coding sequence is TGTGCCAGCTCACTGATGACAGAGAACACCGGGGAGCTGTTTTTT. Its translation is CASSLMTENTGELFF.